Listed here is a single T cell receptor (beta chain). Its antigen is unknown. At one of its ends the junction is not consistent with the germline gene, which may arise from a read error. Assay runs were performed at deep level. Repertoires were generated with immunoSEQ multiplex PCR, while TCRdb's copy carries only in-frame clones and drops some. The sample yields more than 400,000 clones, approximately 81% seen once. The germline gives CDR1 SQVTM, CDR2 ANQGSEA. The CDR3 has 13 amino acids. The data were obtained in a study of shared clonotypes between healthy human individuals. Study conclusions and caveats: Sequencing depth was predicted to influence how clonotypes are shared among donors.

This rearrangement joins TRBV29-1 to TRBJ1-3; D is unclear. The receptor comes from a woman between 35 and 50 years old in good health. Some clones in this sample may be carry-over from other donors' samples. Source material: PBMCs. The CDR3 is CSAWATSGSTIYF. CDR3 nucleotides: TGCAGCGCCTGGGCCACCTCTGGAAGCACCATATATTTT.